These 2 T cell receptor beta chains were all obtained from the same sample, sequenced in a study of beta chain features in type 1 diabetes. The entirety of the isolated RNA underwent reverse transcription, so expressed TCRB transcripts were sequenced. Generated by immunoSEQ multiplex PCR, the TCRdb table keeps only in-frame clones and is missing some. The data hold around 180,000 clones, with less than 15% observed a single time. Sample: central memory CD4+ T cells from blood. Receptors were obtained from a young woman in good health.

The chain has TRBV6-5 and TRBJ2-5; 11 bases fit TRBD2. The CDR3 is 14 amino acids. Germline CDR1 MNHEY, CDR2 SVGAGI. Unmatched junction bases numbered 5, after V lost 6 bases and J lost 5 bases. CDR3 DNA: TGTGCCAGCAGGTCGACTAGCGGGAAGGAGACCCAGTACTTC. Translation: CASRSTSGKETQYF.

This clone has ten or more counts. This CDR3 is CSVALGGNYGYTF. The CDR3 bases are TGCAGCGTTGCGTTGGGGGGAAACTATGGCTACACCTTC. The V and J genes are TRBV29-1 and TRBJ1-2, with a possible D match to TRBD1 (5 bases). CDR1 and CDR2 from the germline V gene are SQVTM and ANQGSEA. Trimming stripped 4 bases from V and 2 bases from J, with 11 bases between. The CDR3 runs to 13 residues. The entire variable domain, with the rest obtained from reference TRBV29-1 and TRBJ1-2, is as follows: SAVISQKPSRDICQRGTSLTIQCQVDSQVTMMFWYRQQPGQSLTLIATANQGSEATYESGFVIDKFPISRPNLTFSTLTVSNMSPEDSSIYLCSVALGGNYGYTFGSGTRLTVV.